This T cell receptor (beta chain) stems from a study of response to subunit inactivated influenza vaccine. As regards this clonotype: Its cognate antigen is unknown.

TCRdb called the RT-PCR reads again in MiXCR, with one record for every CDR3 protein. This sample has about 650,000 distinct CDR3 sequences; approximately 15% occur once, and the top ten carry 6.5% to 8%. Study conclusions and caveats: The authors proposed limited new T cell recruitment per seasonal influenza vaccination.

This sequence originates from a man over 45 who received an inactivated influenza vaccine. Material: PBMCs from blood, obtained 14 days before vaccination.

The CDR3 nucleotides are TGTGCCAGCAGCCGTCAACTCACCCAAGAGACCCAGTACTTC. It translates to CASSRQLTQETQYF. The gene calls are TRBV28 and TRBJ2-5; no definite D call. CDR1 and CDR2 from the germline V gene are MDHEN and SYDVKM. The CDR3 totals 14 residues. V lost 6 bases and J 1 base, leaving 12 bases between the germline ends.